This T cell receptor beta chain was profiled in a study of cytomegalovirus exposure and HLA in healthy donors. On the study more broadly: As an earlier analysis found, about 179 million T cells yielded about 120 million unique TCR beta sequences. The study's findings and limits: Earlier results showed most TCR beta V segments being productive about 90% or about 30% of the time. Across donors, presence/absence analyses took sequencing depth to be roughly uniform. Within the data, a cluster of highly shared sequence variants was likely a sequencing artifact.

About this clone: What it recognizes is unknown.

V was cut by 3 bases and J by 10 bases, with 7 bases left in between. The CDR3 contains 11 residues. CDR1 MNHEY and CDR2 SVGAGI come from the germline V gene. The PCR made use of 60 Vbeta and 13 Jbeta primers. The repertoire was sequenced with immunoSEQ multiplex PCR; TCRdb's copy has only in-frame clones and lacks some. This table holds 100,000 to 150,000 clones, around 81% found once. The rearrangement links TRBV6-5 to TRBJ2-1; no clear D gene. Sequencing was done on a sample of PBMCs. This TCR was sampled from a woman aged 45-65 years in good health and CMV-seronegative. In DNA form, the CDR3 reads TGTGCCAGCAGTTATGGAGCAGAGCAGTTCTTC. Protein: CASSYGAEQFF.